Below, 8 T cell receptor beta chains from the same sample are listed, as sequenced in a study of blood T cell repertoires in COVID-19. Assay used: immunoSEQ multiplex PCR; TCRdb lists only in-frame clones, some missing. The sample gives some 150,000 clones, approximately 81% of which show up once; about 15% is in the top ten. Sequenced sample: peripheral blood. The receptors stem from a woman aged 65 to 85 with COVID-19, enrolled during active disease.

The chain links TRBV3-1 (or the pseudogene TRBV3-2) to TRBJ2-7; no clear D. CDR1 is LGHDT and CDR2 is YNNKEL in the germline V gene (reference sequence). The germline V and J ends were trimmed by 4 bases and 0 bases, with 4 bases remaining between them. This CDR3 is built from 12 residues. CDR3 bases: TGTGCCAGCAGCCCCAGCTCCTACGAGCAGTACGTC. This encodes CASSPSSYEQYV.

This clone was observed a single time. The V gene is TRBV3-1 (or the pseudogene TRBV3-2), the J gene TRBJ2-3; 11 bases agree with TRBD2. This CDR3 is built from 15 residues. V gave up 6 bases and J gave up 7 bases; unmatched junction bases: 9. Germline CDR1 LGHDT, CDR2 YNNKEL (reference sequence). DNA of the CDR3: TGTGCCAGCAGGGCGGGGACTAGCGGAAAAAATACGCAGTATTTT. As protein: CASRAGTSGKNTQYF.

This clone was counted only a few times. The chain combines TRBV24-1 with TRBJ2-1; TRBD1 is a possible D gene (6 bases). The CDR3 is 13 residues long. In germline, CDR1 is KGHDR, CDR2 SFDVKD. Trimming removed 10 bases at V and 5 bases at J, with 14 bases between. CDR3: CATRQEEHNEQFF. The DNA for the CDR3 is TGTGCCACTAGACAGGAGGAACACAATGAGCAGTTCTTC.

The rearrangement joins TRBV28 to TRBJ2-7; TRBD1 is a possible D gene (5 bases). Germline assignment: CDR1 MDHEN and CDR2 SYDVKM. The V end was cut by 2 bases, the J end by 5 bases, with 7 bases between. This CDR3 has 12 residues. CDR3 amino acids: CASSLLDNEQYF. CDR3 sequence (DNA): TGTGCCAGCAGTTTACTGGACAACGAGCAGTACTTC.

This rearrangement joins TRBV27 to TRBJ2-1; 11 positions match TRBD2. CDR1 and CDR2 (germline): MNHEY, SMNVEV (reference sequence). V was clipped by 5 bases and J by 8 bases; unmatched bases: 14. The CDR3 spans 17 residues. Written as DNA, the CDR3 is TGTGCCAGCAGTCCTCCCTCGATACTAGCGGGAGAACATGAGCAGTTCTTC. Its protein is CASSPPSILAGEHEQFF.

The gene calls are TRBV12-3 or TRBV12-4 and TRBJ2-2, with D unclear. The CDR3 runs 13 residues. Between the trimmed V and J ends, which lost 4 bases and 3 bases, there was a span of 6 bases. CDR3 nucleotides: TGTGCCAGCAGTTACGACTACACCGGGGAGCTGTTTTTT. Translating it yields CASSYDYTGELFF.

The chain combines TRBV19 with TRBJ2-1; 10 nucleotides match TRBD2. V lost 4 bases, J lost 9 bases, and 12 bases stayed unmatched. The CDR3 runs to 16 residues. The germline CDR1 and CDR2 sequences are LNHDA and SQIVND (reference sequence). The CDR3 coding sequence is TGTGCCAGTAGTACCGGACTAGCGGAGGGGGGAGGTGAGCAGTTCTTC. Translated: CASSTGLAEGGGEQFF.

The genes are TRBV24-1 and TRBJ2-3; the match to TRBD2 covers 10 bases. V was clipped by 6 bases and J by 1 base; unmatched bases: 3. Looked up from germline, CDR1 is KGHDR and CDR2 is SFDVKD. CDR3 length: 15 amino acids. CDR3 DNA sequence: TGTGCCACCAGTCTAACTAGCGGGGGCACAGATACGCAGTATTTT. Encoded protein: CATSLTSGGTDTQYF.